A single sample gave rise to the 10 T cell receptor beta chains below, sequenced in a study of CD8+CD57+ T cells in acquired aplastic anemia. The sequenced patients had an expansion of CD8+CD57+ cells seen by flow cytometry. For CDR3 and TCR beta VDJ profiling, genomic DNA was the template used. TCRdb passed the reads through MiXCR, listing each CDR3 protein once. The sample holds about 160,000 distinct CDR3 sequences, more than 40% seen once. The source material was sorted CD4+, CD8+, or CD8+CD57+ T cells (not recorded which) from PBMCs. The receptors come from a human donor with aplastic anemia.

J is TRBJ1-2 and V is TRBV19; a possible D gene is TRBD1 (5 bases). The V end lost 1 base, the J end lost 1 base, and 7 bases lay between the germline ends. Germline CDR1 reads LNHDA; CDR2 reads SQIVND (reference sequence). The CDR3 loop spans 14 amino acids. This CDR3 reads CASSIGQNNYGYTF. The CDR3 DNA reads as TGTGCCAGTAGTATAGGACAGAATAACTATGGCTACACCTTC.

Ten or more counts support this clonotype. The gene calls are TRBV5-1 and TRBJ2-7; 10 bases map to TRBD1. Per the germline V gene, CDR1 is SGHRS and CDR2 is YFSETQ. The V and J ends lost 4 bases and 2 bases, in that order; junction bases with no gene match: 15. The CDR3 is 18 amino acids. The CDR3 loop reads CASSPETGGRYLAYEQYF. The CDR3 DNA is TGCGCCAGCAGCCCCGAGACAGGGGGCAGGTATTTAGCCTACGAGCAGTACTTC.

The J gene is TRBJ2-7, the V gene TRBV24-1; TRBD2 agrees at 7 bases. Germline trimming cut 3 bases from V and 5 bases from J; bases unmatched to any gene: 6. The CDR3 is 14 residues long. Germline CDR1 and CDR2: KGHDR and SFDVKD. CDR3 in DNA: TGTGCCACCAGTGATGGGGGGGGGGACCACGAGCAGTACTTC. Translation: CATSDGGGDHEQYF.

V gene TRBV2 combines with J gene TRBJ2-3; D gene uncertain. The germline V gene has CDR1 SNHLY and CDR2 FYNNEI. CDR3 length equals 15 residues. Trimming took off 6 bases at V and 1 base at J, with 14 bases between the two ends. Here the CDR3 reads CASRSEPYRTDTQYF. The CDR3 nucleotides read TGTGCCAGCAGAAGCGAACCGTACCGCACAGATACGCAGTATTTT.

The chain links TRBV10-3 to TRBJ2-3; TRBD2 agrees at 10 bases. V lost 7 bases and J lost 4; bases outside the gene matches: 11. The CDR3 runs 16 residues. CDR1 ENHRY and CDR2 SYGVKD come from the germline V gene. The CDR3 spells CAIMASGRVGSDTQYF. The CDR3 coding sequence is TGTGCCATCATGGCTAGCGGGAGAGTCGGGTCAGATACGCAGTATTTT.

The sample holds one count of this clonotype. An end of the junction does not agree with germline; a read error may underlie this. The CDR3 DNA is TGTGCCAGCAGCCAAGAGGGACTAGCGGCTACCTACGTGCAGCACTTC. Its translation: CASSQEGLAATYVQHF. This sequence joins TRBV4-2 and TRBJ2-7, with 11 bases matching TRBD2. Germline CDR1 LGHNA, CDR2 YNFKEQ. The CDR3 length is 16 residues.

This clonotype was seen many times. This chain's CDR3 is CASSPTLTGTGGEKLFF. DNA of the CDR3: TGTGCCAGCAGCCCGACCCTGACCGGGACAGGGGGCGAAAAACTGTTTTTT. The genes are TRBV7-2 and TRBJ1-4, with 12 bases identical to TRBD1. The CDR3 covers 17 residues. V was clipped by 5 bases and J by 8 bases; unmatched bases: 12. CDR1 and CDR2 from the germline V gene are SGHTA and FQGNSA.

There are a few counts of this clonotype. The chain employs TRBV11-3 and TRBJ2-6, with 7 bases aligning to TRBD1. Unmatched junction bases numbered 17, after V lost 6 bases and J lost 0 bases. This CDR3 spans 20 amino acids. The V gene's germline CDR1 is SGHNT and CDR2 YENEEA. In DNA, the CDR3 is TGTGCCAGCAGGCCCATCATTCCGGGACAGAATTTCTCTGGGGCCAACGTCCTGACTTTC. Protein: CASRPIIPGQNFSGANVLTF. The complete variable domain, with remaining parts taken from reference TRBV11-3 and TRBJ2-6, reads EAGVVQSPRYKIIEKKQPVAFWCNPISGHNTLYWYLQNLGQGPELLIRYENEEAVDDSQLPKDRFSAERLKGVDSTLKIQPAELGDSAVYLCASRPIIPGQNFSGANVLTFGAGSRLTVL.

This rearrangement joins TRBV29-1 to TRBJ2-7; D may match TRBD1 or TRBD2 (5 bases each). Trimming shortened V by 5 bases and J by 0 bases, and 8 bases separated the two germline ends. This CDR3 contains 12 residues. Germline V gene data show CDR1 as SQVTM and CDR2 as ANQGSEA. The CDR3 coding sequence is TGCAGCGTTTCCGGGACCTCCTACGAGCAGTACTTC. Its protein product is CSVSGTSYEQYF.

Regarding this clonotype: A much larger clonotype is one base distant, so this may be a read error. This chain uses TRBV4-2 with TRBJ2-7; 12 nucleotides agree with TRBD1. Germline assignment: CDR1 LGHNA and CDR2 YNFKEQ. CDR3 size: 16 residues. The DNA for the CDR3 is TGTGCCAGCAGCCAAGATCCTGGGACAGGGGGCTACGAGCAGAACTTC. It is translated as CASSQDPGTGGYEQNF.